A single T cell receptor (beta chain) is shown here with its context. Its specificity is unknown. The authors incorporated unique molecular identifiers into the TCR beta cDNA libraries. TCRdb redid the calling of the PCR reads with MiXCR, one entry per CDR3 protein. The sample includes 500,000 to 600,000 distinct CDR3 sequences, around 40% of them seen just once. These data originate in a study of post-analysis software for immune sequencing data. Study-level findings and limits: The F measure placed samples prepared in the same batch into strongly shared clusters. Patients showed TRBV5-6, TRBV5-1 and TRBV20-1 among roughly 5 TRBV segments more frequent than in controls.

The CDR3 has 16 amino acids. The germline V gene has CDR1 DFQATT and CDR2 SNEGSKA (reference sequence). Trimming removed 0 bases from V and 2 bases from J, with 17 bases in between. The chain uses TRBV20-1 and TRBJ2-7, with D tentatively TRBD2 (8 bases). The sequencing sample was made of blood. This sequence was found in a girl aged 10-17 years with multiple sclerosis. The CDR3 nucleotides are TGCAGTGCTAGAGATCGTATTAGCGGGACAGCCTACGAGCAGTACTTC. As protein: CSARDRISGTAYEQYF.